The entry that follows covers one T cell receptor (beta chain) sequence. Its antigen is not known. CDR3 size: 15 residues. Germline V lookup: CDR1 MNHEY, CDR2 SVGAGI. With 5 bases clipped from V and 2 bases from J, the junction kept 8 bases outside the gene matches. There was one heparinised blood draw per donor, averaging roughly 120 mL. Purity exceeded 95% in all sorted populations. Investigators reverse transcribed all isolated RNA, so they sequenced expressed TCRB transcripts. Reads from naive, central memory and regulatory T cell samples averaged roughly 3.6 million. The assay was immunoSEQ multiplex PCR, and TCRdb's table has in-frame clones only and misses some. Of over 300,000 clones listed, about a tenth are singletons. The sample originates from a study of beta chain features in type 1 diabetes. Study-wide points: In type 1 diabetes patients, VDJ junctions had fewer insertions; deletions at these junctions were more frequent. For Type 1 diabetes patients, all four CD4+ subsets carried TCRB CDR3s that were moderately but significantly shorter.

The clonotype was recovered from a man aged 30 to 45 with type 1 diabetes. Input material: central memory CD4+ T cells from blood. The chain recombines TRBV6-5 with TRBJ1-1; 7 bases agree with TRBD1. CDR3 DNA sequence: TGTGCCAGCAGTGTGACAGGGACCACCAACACTGAAGCTTTCTTT. Amino acid sequence: CASSVTGTTNTEAFF.